Described below is a single TCR beta chain sequence and its context. Its antigen is unidentified. This sample was taken from a study of cytomegalovirus exposure and HLA in healthy donors. Overall study: An analysis done earlier identified 120 million or so unique TCR beta sequences from about 179 million T cells. Caucasian-associated ancestry cluster membership applied to around 80% of approximately 400 genotyped donors. Whole-study findings and limits: Rare TCR sequences predominated, though certain public TCRs were found in many donors. Earlier analysis yielded a pattern in which most TCR beta V segments were productive about 90% or about 30% of the time.

V was clipped by 0 bases and J by 6 bases, with 9 bases between them. This CDR3 is 14 amino acids long. Germline V lookup: CDR1 MNHNY, CDR2 SVGAGI (reference sequence). Researchers ran the PCR with 60 Vbeta and 13 Jbeta primers. Data came from immunoSEQ multiplex PCR; TCRdb stores just in-frame clones and leaves some out. This sample yields about 120,000 clones, of which over 60% are seen a single time; roughly 2.7% belongs to the top ten. The rearrangement joins TRBV6-6 to TRBJ2-1; D possibly corresponds to TRBD2 (6 bases). The TCR sequence derives from a female donor in good health and CMV-seronegative. The sample comprised PBMCs. In DNA, the CDR3 is TGTGCCAGCAGTTACTCATCCGGGGGCAATGAGCAGTTCTTC. It is translated as CASSYSSGGNEQFF.